These 22 T cell receptor beta chains share one sample of origin, sequenced in a study of regulatory T cells in long-lasting Graves disease. Time point meaning: newly diagnosed GD, antithyroid drugs for less than 3 months. PBMC RNA was the source of the TCR library. In building TCR beta libraries, iRepertoire HTBI primers were used together with Arm-PCR of CDR3 regions. Via MiXCR, TCRdb re-called the multiplex PCR reads, giving one row per CDR3 protein. The sample has around 420,000 distinct CDR3 sequences; 14% to 15% are singletons. This sample was also put to use in a study of T cells in Graves' hyperthyroidism and ophthalmopathy.

The sample consisted of peripheral blood mononuclear cells (PBMCs), taken at new diagnosis, from a patient treated with antithyroid drugs. All receptors come from a woman in her thirties or forties with Graves disease.

In this sample, this clonotype turned up many times. This rearrangement joins TRBV28 to TRBJ2-7; 11 bases map to TRBD2. The germline V gene has CDR1 MDHEN and CDR2 SYDVKM. J lost 4 bases, V lost 6 bases, and 17 bases had no gene match. The CDR3 is 18 residues long. The CDR3 region has the DNA TGTGCCAGCAGGCCCGCCGGAATAGCGGGAGGGTCTGGTTACGAGCAGTACTTC. Residues: CASRPAGIAGGSGYEQYF.

The table lists this clonotype with many counts. The rearrangement uses TRBV15 and TRBJ2-1; D is unclear. Germline V gene lookup returns CDR1 LNHNV and CDR2 YYDKDF (reference sequence). The CDR3 covers 13 residues. Trimming removed 1 base from V and 6 bases from J, with 7 bases in between. Here the CDR3 reads CATSRGVGNEQFF. For the CDR3, the DNA is TGTGCCACCAGCAGAGGGGTAGGCAATGAGCAGTTCTTC.

This clonotype has a count of ten or more. This sequence joins TRBV20-1 and TRBJ2-7; D perhaps matches TRBD2 (7 bases). The V gene's germline CDR1 is DFQATT and CDR2 SNEGSKA (reference sequence). CDR3 size: 12 residues. Trimming shortened V by 6 bases and J by 5 bases, and 14 bases separated the two germline ends. The CDR3 DNA follows: TGCAGTGCCAGCGCGGGGGACAACGAGCAGTACTTC. The encoded protein is CSASAGDNEQYF.

The rearrangement links TRBV9 to TRBJ2-3; possible D gene TRBD2, 5 bases. Trimming removed 5 bases at V and 6 bases at J, with 10 bases between. Germline V CDR1 and CDR2: SGDLS, YYNGEE. The CDR3 has 12 amino acids. The CDR3 DNA follows: TGTGCCAGCAGGGGTCGAGGGGATACGCAGTATTTT. Amino acid sequence: CASRGRGDTQYF.

The sample holds many counts of this clonotype. The chain combines TRBV28 with TRBJ2-2, with D possibly being TRBD2 (5 bases). Trimming took 2 bases from V and 7 from J, leaving 11 bases between them. Germline CDR1 and CDR2: MDHEN and SYDVKM. The CDR3 totals 14 residues. CDR3 sequence: CASSLGGSVGELFF. In DNA, the CDR3 is TGTGCCAGCAGTTTAGGTGGGAGCGTCGGGGAGCTGTTTTTT.

This clonotype was detected only a few times. The chain combines TRBV28 with TRBJ1-1; D is undetermined. The ends were cut back, 3 bases at V and 1 base at J, with 9 bases in the middle. The CDR3 runs to 14 residues. CDR1 and CDR2 from the germline V gene are MDHEN and SYDVKM. The CDR3 DNA reads TGTGCCAGCAGTTTGGGAGCACGGAACACTGAAGCTTTCTTT. Encoded protein: CASSLGARNTEAFF.

This clonotype was counted many times. The rearrangement joins TRBV3-1 to TRBJ1-5, with a tentative D call TRBD1 (6 bases). Germline V CDR1 and CDR2: LGHDT, YNNKEL (reference sequence). The V and J ends lost 1 base and 7 bases respectively, with 11 bases between them. The CDR3 totals 14 residues. CDR3 nucleotides: TGTGCCAGCAGCCAAGGGGGGGCCGTGCAGCCCCAGCATTTT. Residues: CASSQGGAVQPQHF.

V and J are TRBV5-1 and TRBJ2-7; possible D gene TRBD2, 6 bases. Germline-derived CDR1 and CDR2 are SGHRS and YFSETQ. Trimming left V 0 bases short and J 5 bases short, with 15 bases between. This CDR3 is 15 amino acids long. This CDR3 is CASSLGAGSDNEQYF. The CDR3 nucleotides are TGCGCCAGCAGCTTGGGGGCGGGAAGCGACAACGAGCAGTACTTC.

The rearrangement uses TRBV24-1 and TRBJ2-5; 11 nucleotides match TRBD2. The CDR3 is 17 amino acids. Germline CDR1 reads KGHDR; CDR2 reads SFDVKD. V lost 7 bases to trimming and J lost 2 bases; unmatched junction nucleotides: 11. CDR3 sequence reads: CATSKFSGRARQETQYF. The CDR3 bases are TGTGCCACCAGCAAATTTAGCGGGAGGGCCCGTCAAGAGACCCAGTACTTC.

This clonotype was picked up many times. The rearrangement uses TRBV27 and TRBJ2-7, with D unclear. This CDR3 spans 14 amino acids. Germline V gene lookup returns CDR1 MNHEY and CDR2 SMNVEV (reference sequence). V was trimmed by 2 bases and J by 2 bases, leaving 10 bases between them. The chain's CDR3 is CASSLGFPPYEQYF. CDR3 DNA sequence: TGTGCCAGCAGTTTAGGTTTCCCCCCCTACGAGCAGTACTTC.

This clonotype has more than one count but fewer than ten. The V and J genes are TRBV9 and TRBJ2-1; D gene unclear. The CDR3 loop spans 13 amino acids. Germline V gene data show CDR1 as SGDLS and CDR2 as YYNGEE. V was cut by 0 bases and J by 7 bases, with 8 bases left in between. The CDR3 nucleotides are TGTGCCAGCAGCGTAGGGTCAGCTAATGAGCAGTTCTTC. Its protein is CASSVGSANEQFF.

This clonotype has ten or more counts. The rearrangement links TRBV28 to TRBJ1-2; tentative D call: TRBD1 (5 bases). V dropped 4 bases and J dropped 4 bases, with 13 bases sitting between them. The CDR3 sequence is 14 residues long. The germline V gene encodes CDR1 MDHEN and CDR2 SYDVKM. CDR3 protein: CASSSLDGGYGYTF. The CDR3 DNA sequence: TGTGCCAGCAGTTCCTTAGACGGGGGCTATGGCTACACCTTC.

This clonotype was counted at least ten times. The chain has TRBV11-2 and TRBJ2-3; tentatively, D is TRBD2 (7 bases). Germline V lookup: CDR1 SGHAT, CDR2 FQNNGV. V was pared by 5 bases and J by 4 bases, with 13 bases between. The CDR3 extends over 14 amino acids. This chain's CDR3 is CASSKGGGADTQYF. For the CDR3, the DNA is TGTGCCAGCAGCAAAGGGGGGGGGGCAGATACGCAGTATTTT.

This clonotype was found many times. The genes are TRBV7-2 and TRBJ2-1; tentative D call: TRBD2 (5 bases). V lost 5 bases and J 0 bases, leaving 11 bases between the germline ends. This CDR3 is built from 15 residues. Germline CDR1 SGHTA, CDR2 FQGNSA. CDR3 DNA sequence: TGTGCCAGCAGCCTCCGCACTAGCTCCTACAATGAGCAGTTCTTC. Translation: CASSLRTSSYNEQFF.

Here the CDR3 reads CASSPTGAEAFF. The CDR3 bases are TGTGCCAGCAGCCCTACAGGGGCTGAAGCTTTCTTT. This chain links TRBV28 with TRBJ1-1; TRBD1 aligns across 7 bases. Germline V gene lookup returns CDR1 MDHEN and CDR2 SYDVKM. This CDR3 region has 12 residues. Trimming at V came to 6 bases and at J to 6 bases, leaving 4 bases not matched to a gene.

This clonotype appeared many times. The genes are TRBV2 and TRBJ1-2; 8 nucleotides line up with TRBD1. Germline V lookup: CDR1 SNHLY, CDR2 FYNNEI. J lost 7 bases, V lost 2 bases, and 12 bases had no gene match. This CDR3 is 16 amino acids long. CDR3: CASSESQGEIGSGYTF. CDR3 DNA: TGTGCCAGCAGTGAATCACAGGGGGAAATTGGGAGTGGCTACACCTTC.

This clonotype has ten or more counts. The chain uses TRBV15 and TRBJ1-2; the match to TRBD1 covers 7 bases. V shed 2 bases and J 0 bases; nucleotides not matched to a gene: 9. The germline CDR1 and CDR2 sequences are LNHNV and YYDKDF (reference sequence). This CDR3 is 17 amino acids long. CDR3 nucleotides: TGTGCCACCAGCAGAACAGGGGAAACCATTGCTAACTATGGCTACACCTTC. It yields the protein CATSRTGETIANYGYTF. Together with reference TRBV15 and TRBJ1-2, the CDR3 gives the full variable domain: DAMVIQNPRYQVTQFGKPVTLSCSQTLNHNVMYWYQQKSSQAPKLLFHYYDKDFNNEADTPDNFQSRRPNTSFCFLDIRSPGLGDTAMYLCATSRTGETIANYGYTFGSGTRLTVV.

This clonotype has ten or more counts. The chain combines TRBV11-3 with TRBJ2-2; D uncertain. CDR3 size: 17 residues. Trimming pared 5 bases from V and 6 bases from J, leaving 22 bases between. The germline CDR1 and CDR2 sequences are SGHNT and YENEEA. CDR3 residues: CASSLRPANQGSGELFF. The DNA for the CDR3 is TGTGCCAGCAGCCTAAGACCCGCGAACCAAGGTTCCGGGGAGCTGTTTTTT.

This clonotype was seen at least ten times. For the CDR3, the DNA is TGCAGCGTGTTGACAGGGGATTTGCGTGGCTACACCTTC. Protein: CSVLTGDLRGYTF. The chain recombines TRBV29-1 with TRBJ1-2; 8 bases fit TRBD1. J was trimmed by 7 bases and V by 6 bases; bases with no gene match: 10. CDR1 is SQVTM, CDR2 ANQGSEA, per germline. This CDR3 comprises 13 residues.

This clonotype was seen many times. This chain links TRBV5-1 with TRBJ2-7; 7 bases align to TRBD1. The CDR3 has 14 amino acids. With 4 bases clipped from V and 7 bases from J, the junction kept 11 bases outside the gene matches. Germline CDR1 reads SGHRS; CDR2 reads YFSETQ. This chain's CDR3 is CASSPDRPPREQYF. The CDR3 DNA reads as TGCGCCAGCAGCCCGGACAGGCCTCCTCGGGAGCAGTACTTC.

The chain carries TRBV6-5 and TRBJ2-1, with D possibly TRBD1 on 6 matching bases. The CDR3 length is 16 residues. V was trimmed by 0 bases and J by 4 bases, leaving 13 bases between them. In germline, CDR1 is MNHEY, CDR2 SVGAGI. The CDR3 sequence: CASSYSGGGIYNEQFF. CDR3 in DNA: TGTGCCAGCAGTTACTCAGGGGGTGGAATTTACAATGAGCAGTTCTTC.

The V call is TRBV5-5, the J call TRBJ1-4; possible D gene TRBD1, 5 bases. This CDR3 is 15 amino acids long. The germline V gene encodes CDR1 SGHKS and CDR2 YYEKEE (reference sequence). V shed 0 bases and J shed 5 bases, with 11 bases lying between them. Here the CDR3 reads CASSLAGPSNEKLFF. The DNA for the CDR3 is TGTGCCAGCAGCTTGGCAGGGCCTTCAAATGAAAAACTGTTTTTT. Looking up the rest from reference TRBV5-5 and TRBJ1-4 gives the full variable domain: DAGVTQSPTHLIKTRGQQVTLRCSPISGHKSVSWYQQVLGQGPQFIFQYYEKEERGRGNFPDRFSARQFPNYSSELNVNALLLGDSALYLCASSLAGPSNEKLFFGSGTQLSVL.